This T cell receptor beta chain was recovered during a study of blood T cell repertoires in COVID-19. Two negative PCRs, clearance, or symptom resolution characterized the recovered Cohort 3 donors. Libraries were prepared by immunoSEQ multiplex PCR; TCRdb keeps only in-frame clonotypes and omits some of them. Counted here are around 150,000 clones, around 79% occurring once; the ten biggest clones make up around 2.9%. This clone was recorded a few times. The V gene end was trimmed by 3 bases and the J gene end by 3 bases; junction bases not matched to a gene: 4. The CDR3 totals 14 residues. Germline lookup yields CDR1 SGHRS and CDR2 YFSETQ.

This chain uses TRBV5-1 with TRBJ1-2; 8 nucleotides line up with TRBD1. The receptor's source is a woman aged 45-60 years who had recovered from COVID-19. Sample: PBMCs or T cells enriched from blood (not recorded which). The CDR3 region is CASSSTGDDYGYTF. Written as DNA, the CDR3 is TGCGCCAGCAGCTCGACAGGGGACGACTATGGCTACACCTTC.